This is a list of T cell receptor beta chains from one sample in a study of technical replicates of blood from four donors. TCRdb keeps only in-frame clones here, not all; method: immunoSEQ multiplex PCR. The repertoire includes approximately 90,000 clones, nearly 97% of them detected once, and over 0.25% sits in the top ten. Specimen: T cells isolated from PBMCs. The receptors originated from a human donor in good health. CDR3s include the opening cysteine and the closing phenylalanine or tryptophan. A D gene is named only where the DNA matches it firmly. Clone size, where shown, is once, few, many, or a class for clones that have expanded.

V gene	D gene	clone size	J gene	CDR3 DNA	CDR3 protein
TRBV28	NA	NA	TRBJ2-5	TGTGCCAGCAGTCAACCGGGGACCCAGTACTTC	CASSQPGTQYF
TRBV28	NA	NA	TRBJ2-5	TGTGCCAGCAGTTCAGGGGCCCAAGAGACCCAGTACTTC	CASSSGAQETQYF
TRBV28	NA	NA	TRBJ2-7	TGTGCCAGCAGTTTGGCCGTGGGCTCAGGCTACGAGCAGTACTTC	CASSLAVGSGYEQYF
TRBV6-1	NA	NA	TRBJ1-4	TGTGCCAGCAGCGACACGTTGTATCAAAAACTGTTTTTT	CASSDTLYQKLFF
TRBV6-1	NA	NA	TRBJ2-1	TGTGCCAGTGTACACGTAATTCGTTACAATGAGCAGTTCTTC	CASVHVIRYNEQFF
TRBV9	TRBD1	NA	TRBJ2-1	TGTGCCAGCAGCCCCCTCGGACAGGAGCACTACAATGAGCAGTTCTTC	CASSPLGQEHYNEQFF
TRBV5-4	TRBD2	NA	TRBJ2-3	TGTGCCAGCAGCTTTTCGGGACTAGCGGGAGGGGAAGATACGCAGTATTTT	CASSFSGLAGGEDTQYF
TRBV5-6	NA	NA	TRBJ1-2	TGTGCCAGCAGCTTGGGCGGGATCTATGGCTACACCTTC	CASSLGGIYGYTF
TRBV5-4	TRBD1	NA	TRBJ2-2	TGTGCCAGCAGCCCCGGGACAGGGACCGGGGAGCTGTTTTTT	CASSPGTGTGELFF
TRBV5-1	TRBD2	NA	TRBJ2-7	TGCGCCAGCAGCTTGACTGCTAGCGGAACCTACGAGCAGTACTTC	CASSLTASGTYEQYF
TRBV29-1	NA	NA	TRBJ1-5	TGCAGCGTTGGTGGGGCCAATCAGCCCCAGCATTTT	CSVGGANQPQHF
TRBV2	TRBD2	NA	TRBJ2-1	TGTGCTTGGATAGCGGGGGATACCTACAATGAGCAGTTCTTC	CAWIAGDTYNEQFF
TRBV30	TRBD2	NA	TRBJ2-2	TGTGCCTGGGTCCCTGATAGCGGGGCGGACACCGGGGAGCTGTTTTTT	CAWVPDSGADTGELFF
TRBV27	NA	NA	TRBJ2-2	TGTGCCAGCAGTGTCGGGGCCAGCCGGAGGGTCACCGGGGAGCTGTTTTTT	CASSVGASRRVTGELFF
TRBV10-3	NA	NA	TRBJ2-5	TGTGCCATCAGTGACCAACTGCAAGAGACCCAGTACTTC	CAISDQLQETQYF
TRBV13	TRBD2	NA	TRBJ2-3	TGTGCCAGCAGCTTTTTACTAGCGGGATATGAAGGTCATTCAGATACGCAGTATTTT	CASSFLLAGYEGHSDTQYF
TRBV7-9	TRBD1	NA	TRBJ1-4	TGTGCCAGCAGCTATGGACAGGGGCGCGATGAAAAACTGTTTTTT	CASSYGQGRDEKLFF
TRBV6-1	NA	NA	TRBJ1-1	TGTGCCAGCAGTGAAGCGCTTCTTCGGGGGGCCAACACTGAAGCTTTCTTT	CASSEALLRGANTEAFF
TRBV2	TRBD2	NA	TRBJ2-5	TGTGCCAGCAGTGAAGGAATAGCGGGGCTCCAAGAGACCCAGTACTTC	CASSEGIAGLQETQYF
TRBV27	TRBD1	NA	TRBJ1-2	TGTGCCAGCAGACACCGGGACAGCGTATGGACCTTC	CASRHRDSVWTF
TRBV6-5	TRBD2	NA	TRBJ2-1	TGTGCCAGCAGTTACTCCCTAGCGGTCCTAGATAATGAGCAGTTCTTC	CASSYSLAVLDNEQFF
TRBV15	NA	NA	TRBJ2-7	TGTGCCACCAGCAACCCCCTGGGCAGCCTATACGAGCAGTACTTC	CATSNPLGSLYEQYF
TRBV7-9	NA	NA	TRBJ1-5	TGTGCCAGCAGCCCAAGCGGGAGTCAGCCCCAGCATTTT	CASSPSGSQPQHF
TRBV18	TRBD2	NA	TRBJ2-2	TGTGCCAGCTCACCACCTTTCCTAGCGGGACGAACAGCGAACACCGGGGAGCTGTTTTTT	CASSPPFLAGRTANTGELFF
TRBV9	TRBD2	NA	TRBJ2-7	TGTGCCAGCAGCCTCGGGACTAGCGGGACTATCTCCTACGAGCAGTACTTC	CASSLGTSGTISYEQYF
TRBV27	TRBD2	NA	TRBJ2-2	TGTGCCAGCAATAGCGGGACCACGAACACCGGGGAGCTGTTTTTT	CASNSGTTNTGELFF
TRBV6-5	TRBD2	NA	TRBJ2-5	TGTGCCAGCAGTTACTCGAGTAGCGGGCAAGAGACCCAGTACTTC	CASSYSSSGQETQYF
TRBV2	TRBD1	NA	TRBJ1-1	TGTGCCAGCAGAACGACAGGGTTTGATCCTTCGGGCGCTGAAGCTTTCTTT	CASRTTGFDPSGAEAFF
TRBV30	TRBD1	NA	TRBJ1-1	TGTGCCTGGAGTGTACAGGGGACTGAAGCTTTCTTT	CAWSVQGTEAFF
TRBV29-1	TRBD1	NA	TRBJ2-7	TGCAGCGCCGTCGGACAGGGGGCTTACGAGCAGTACTTC	CSAVGQGAYEQYF
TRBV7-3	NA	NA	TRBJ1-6	TGTGCCAGCAGCTTAAACTCGGCAGGGAAAAATTCACCCCTCCACTTT	CASSLNSAGKNSPLHF
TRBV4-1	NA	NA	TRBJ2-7	TGCGCCAGCAGCCAAGTTGGAGATTACGAGCAGTACTTC	CASSQVGDYEQYF
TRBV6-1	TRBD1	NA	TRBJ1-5	TGTGCCAGCAGTGACCTCCGACAGGGGCGGAGGAATCAGCCCCAGCATTTT	CASSDLRQGRRNQPQHF
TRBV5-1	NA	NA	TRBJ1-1	TGCGCCAGCAGCTTTAACAGTGGGACTGAAGCTTTCTTT	CASSFNSGTEAFF
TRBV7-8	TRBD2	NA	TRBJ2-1	TGTGCCAGCAGCCAACGACTAGCGGGGGGCTACAATGAGCAGTTCTTC	CASSQRLAGGYNEQFF
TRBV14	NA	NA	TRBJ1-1	TGTGCCAGCAGCCAGGCAGGGCTCAGAGCTTTCTTT	CASSQAGLRAFF
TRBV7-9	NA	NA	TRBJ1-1	TGTGCCAGCAGATTCCCAGAACCCCTCACTGAAGCTTTCTTT	CASRFPEPLTEAFF
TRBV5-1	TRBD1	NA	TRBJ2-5	TGCGCCAGCTCCCCAGCCGGGACAGGGGGTTTCGGACTGAAAGAGACCCAGTACTTC	CASSPAGTGGFGLKETQYF
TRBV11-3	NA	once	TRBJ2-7	TGTGCCAGCAGCTTAGATAGACTCGAGCAGTACTTC	CASSLDRLEQYF
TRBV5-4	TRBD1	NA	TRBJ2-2	TGTGCCAGCAGTTCCGGGACAGGGCTCATGTTTTTT	CASSSGTGLMFF
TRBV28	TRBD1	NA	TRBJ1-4	TGTGCCAGCAGGAGGACAGGGTTTGGTGAAAAACTGTTTTTT	CASRRTGFGEKLFF
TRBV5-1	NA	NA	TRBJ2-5	TGCGCCAGCAGCTTGGATGGCAGCCAAGAGACCCAGTACTTC	CASSLDGSQETQYF
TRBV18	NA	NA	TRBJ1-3	TGTGCCAGCTCACCAGCAGGCAGCTCTGGAAACACCATATATTTT	CASSPAGSSGNTIYF
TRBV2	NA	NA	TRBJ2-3	TGTGCCAGCAGCGAAGGGGGCGGGAGATCAGATACGCAGTATTTT	CASSEGGGRSDTQYF
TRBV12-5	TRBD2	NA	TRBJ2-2	TGTGCTAGTGGTTTGGTATTCGTTCCGCTAGCGGGAGTCGATTCTGGGGAGCTGTTTTTT	CASGLVFVPLAGVDSGELFF
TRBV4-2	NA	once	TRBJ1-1	TGTGCCAGCAGCCAAGACCAGACAGGACTAGCTTTCTTT	CASSQDQTGLAFF
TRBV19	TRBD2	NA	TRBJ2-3	TGTGCCAGTAGCCCGGGGGGGAGCTCCTCAGATACGCAGTATTTT	CASSPGGSSSDTQYF
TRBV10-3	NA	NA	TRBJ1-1	TGTGCCATCATGACAGCCCAGAACACTGAAGCTTTCTTT	CAIMTAQNTEAFF
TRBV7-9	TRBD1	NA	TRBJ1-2	TGTGCCAGCAGCCTACAGGGGGTTTATGGCTACACCTTC	CASSLQGVYGYTF
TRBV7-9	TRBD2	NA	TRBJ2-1	TGTGCCAGCAGCTTAAGCGGGGATGCGAACAATGAGCAGTTCTTC	CASSLSGDANNEQFF
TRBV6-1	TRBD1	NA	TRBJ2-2	TGTGCCAGTGGACAGGGGGCGAACACCGGGGAGCTGTTTTTT	CASGQGANTGELFF
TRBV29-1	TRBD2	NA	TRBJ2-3	TGCAGCGTTGAAGATGGGAGGGGTACAGATACGCAGTATTTT	CSVEDGRGTDTQYF